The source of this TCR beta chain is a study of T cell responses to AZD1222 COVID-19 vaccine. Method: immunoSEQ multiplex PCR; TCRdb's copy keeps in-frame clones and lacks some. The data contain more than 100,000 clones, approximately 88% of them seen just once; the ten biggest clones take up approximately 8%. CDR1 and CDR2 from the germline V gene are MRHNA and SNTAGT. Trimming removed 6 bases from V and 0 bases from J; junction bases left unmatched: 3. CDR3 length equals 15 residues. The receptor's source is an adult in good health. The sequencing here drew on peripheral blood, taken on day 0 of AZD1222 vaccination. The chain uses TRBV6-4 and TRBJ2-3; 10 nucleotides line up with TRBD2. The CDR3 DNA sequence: TGTGCCAGCAGACAAGCGGGAGGGAGCACAGATACGCAGTATTTT. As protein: CASRQAGGSTDTQYF.